Listed here is a single T cell receptor (beta chain). Its antigen is still unknown. This sample stems from a study of cytomegalovirus exposure and HLA in healthy donors. In the study overall: From donors who were HLA-typed, an early data release held approximately 91 million unique TCRs. The study, taken as a whole, reports: In a later analysis, parvovirus B19, influenza, CMV and Epstein-Barr virus appeared linked to several top co-occurrence clusters.

Each donor was nominally healthy when sampled (though unrecorded immune exposures were likely). Germline V CDR1 and CDR2: LNHDA, SQIVND (reference sequence). The V gene lost 5 bases and the J gene lost 3 bases, with 14 bases spanning the gap. The CDR3 extends over 15 amino acids. The primer mix had 60 Vbeta and 13 Jbeta primers. Clones were sequenced by immunoSEQ multiplex PCR, and TCRdb holds only the in-frame ones, with some missing. The sample comprises around 150,000 clones, 61% of which are singletons, and around 1.8% rests with the top ten. This TCR came from a male donor in good health and CMV-seronegative. Sequenced input: PBMCs. The chain employs TRBV19 and TRBJ1-5; D remains unclear. The CDR3 protein is CASSWLSGINQPQHF. CDR3 coding DNA: TGTGCCAGTAGTTGGCTCTCGGGGATCAATCAGCCCCAGCATTTT.